Presented here are 25 T cell receptor beta chains from one specimen sequenced in a study of OX40 agonist ivuxolimab in advanced cancers. TCRdb's copy holds only in-frame clones and misses some; the assay was immunoSEQ multiplex PCR. In the table there are around 97,000 clones, about nine tenths of which are singletons. This specimen was CD4+ or CD8+ T cells sorted from blood, taken in a trial of the OX40 agonist ivuxolimab. These TCRs come from an adult with an advanced solid tumor such as melanoma, head and neck, liver or kidney cancer.

This chain joins TRBV10-2 and TRBJ1-1; D ambiguous. CDR3 length: 15 residues. The V gene's germline CDR1 is WSHSY and CDR2 SAAADI. The V and J ends lost 5 bases and 0 bases respectively, with 13 bases between them. CDR3 sequence reads: CASSPTSTMNTEAFF. CDR3 nucleotides: TGCGCCAGCAGTCCCACCTCTACAATGAACACTGAAGCTTTCTTT.

This chain joins TRBV5-3 and TRBJ2-3; the D call may be TRBD1 or TRBD2 (5 bases each). TRBV5-3 is placed among ORFs of uncertain function. The CDR3 contains 16 residues. V was shortened by 6 bases and J by 2 bases, with 19 bases between the two germline ends. Here the CDR3 DNA reads TGTGCCAGAAAAAGGTGGGGGTCCAGGGCCACAGATACGCAGTATTTT. Its translation is CARKRWGSRATDTQYF.

This chain connects TRBV30 to TRBJ1-3; D possibly corresponds to TRBD1 (5 bases). CDR1 GTSNPN and CDR2 SVGIG come from the germline V gene (reference sequence). V dropped 2 bases and J dropped 0 bases, with 14 bases sitting between them. The CDR3 has 16 residues. The CDR3 DNA reads as TGTGCCTGGAGTAGTAAGGGGCCCTTCTCTGGAAACACCATATATTTT. Encoded protein: CAWSSKGPFSGNTIYF.

This clone was counted only a few times. The rearrangement links TRBV7-3 to TRBJ1-1, with D perhaps matching TRBD1 (5 bases). This CDR3 region has 13 residues. CDR1 is SGHTA, CDR2 FQGTGA, per germline. Trimming cost V 5 bases and J 3 bases, with 10 bases left between them. The CDR3: CASSPQGDTEAFF. The CDR3 bases are TGTGCCAGCAGCCCTCAGGGAGACACTGAAGCTTTCTTT.

The V and J genes are TRBV6-6 and TRBJ2-7, with TRBD2 matching over 12 bases. V was clipped by 10 bases and J by 1 base; unmatched bases: 5. Germline lookup yields CDR1 MNHNY and CDR2 SVGAGI (reference sequence). The CDR3 consists of 14 residues. CDR3 nucleotide sequence: TGTGCCACCGGGACTAGCGGGCGATCCTACGAGCAGTACTTC. This translates into CATGTSGRSYEQYF.

The chain couples TRBV6-5 to TRBJ2-7; the D call may be TRBD1 or TRBD2 (5 bases each). Germline CDR1 and CDR2: MNHEY and SVGAGI. This CDR3 has 15 amino acids. V lost 0 bases, J lost 4 bases, and 13 bases lay in between. The CDR3 DNA is TGTGCCAGCAGTTACTCGGCAAACGGGGCTTACGAGCAGTACTTC. Its translation: CASSYSANGAYEQYF.

The chain links TRBV5-5 to TRBJ2-7; perhaps TRBD1 as D (5 bases). V was trimmed by 4 bases and J by 1 base, leaving 18 bases between them. This CDR3 spans 16 amino acids. Germline values: CDR1 SGHKS, CDR2 YYEKEE (reference sequence). CDR3 sequence reads: CASSLLSPRESYEQYF. The CDR3 DNA sequence: TGTGCCAGCAGCCTATTGAGCCCCAGGGAATCCTACGAGCAGTACTTC.

V is TRBV19 and J is TRBJ1-2; unclear D gene. Trimming left V 1 base short and J 4 bases short, with 10 bases between. Looked up from germline, CDR1 is LNHDA and CDR2 is SQIVND (reference sequence). This CDR3 is 14 amino acids long. The CDR3 sequence is CASSIGTVSYGYTF. CDR3 bases: TGTGCCAGTAGTATAGGTACGGTTTCCTATGGCTACACCTTC.

The chain recombines TRBV4-2 with TRBJ1-2; D gene uncertain. V shed 7 bases and J shed 5 bases, with 14 bases lying between them. Germline V gene sequence: CDR1 LGHNA, CDR2 YNFKEQ. This CDR3 has 13 residues. The CDR3 sequence: CASKDRGTYGYTF. The CDR3 DNA follows: TGTGCCAGCAAAGACCGGGGTACTTATGGCTACACCTTC.

The chain couples TRBV30 to TRBJ1-2; maybe TRBD1 (6 bases). In germline, CDR1 is GTSNPN, CDR2 SVGIG (reference sequence). V dropped 2 bases and J dropped 8 bases, with 18 bases sitting between them. The length of the CDR3 is 14 residues. Here the CDR3 reads CAWSRMGAREGYTF. The CDR3 nucleotides are TGTGCCTGGAGTAGGATGGGGGCCAGGGAGGGCTACACCTTC. The full variable domain, rest sourced from reference TRBV30 and TRBJ1-2, is SQTIHQWPATLVQPVGSPLSLECTVEGTSNPNLYWYRQAAGRGLQLLFYSVGIGQISSEVPQNLSASRPQDRQFILSSKKLLLSDSGFYLCAWSRMGAREGYTFGSGTRLTVV.

This sequence joins TRBV9 and TRBJ2-7, with D tentatively TRBD1 (6 bases). Trimming took 0 bases from V and 4 from J, leaving 14 bases between them. The V gene's germline CDR1 is SGDLS and CDR2 YYNGEE. This CDR3 is built from 15 residues. The CDR3 nucleotides read TGTGCCAGCAGCGTAGGGCCAAGGACAGAGTACGAGCAGTACTTC. Protein: CASSVGPRTEYEQYF.

The gene calls are TRBV11-2 and TRBJ1-2; D unresolved. V lost 1 base to trimming and J lost 13 bases, with 16 bases between them. In germline, CDR1 is SGHAT, CDR2 FQNNGV. There are 13 residues in the CDR3. In nucleotides, the CDR3 is TGTGCCAGCAGCTTAGTATCCGCAGGTCCGGGCACCTTC. This gives the protein CASSLVSAGPGTF.

The chain couples TRBV5-5 to TRBJ1-5; TRBD1 aligns across 7 bases. The CDR3 consists of 16 residues. V lost 6 bases to trimming and J lost 6 bases; unmatched junction nucleotides: 15. Germline values: CDR1 SGHKS, CDR2 YYEKEE (reference sequence). Here the CDR3 reads CASTITWDSSSQPQHF. CDR3 DNA sequence: TGTGCCAGCACCATTACCTGGGACAGCTCCAGTCAGCCCCAGCATTTT.

V gene TRBV19 combines with J gene TRBJ1-5; TRBD1 might be the D (6 bases). Germline CDR1 is LNHDA and CDR2 is SQIVND (reference sequence). The germline V and J ends were trimmed by 1 base and 0 bases, with 16 bases remaining between them. The CDR3 covers 18 residues. This CDR3 reads CASSIVPRGVYSNQPQHF. As DNA, the CDR3 is TGTGCCAGTAGTATAGTCCCCAGGGGCGTCTATAGCAATCAGCCCCAGCATTTT.

The CDR3 region is CASSLQGGYGYTF. The CDR3, as DNA: TGTGCCAGCAGCTTGCAGGGTGGCTATGGCTACACCTTC. This chain connects TRBV7-9 to TRBJ1-2; a weak D match, TRBD1 (5 bases). Trimming took 3 bases from V and 4 from J, leaving 9 bases between them. Looked up from germline, CDR1 is SEHNR and CDR2 is FQNEAQ (reference sequence). The CDR3 totals 13 residues. Variable domain in full (rest from reference TRBV7-9 and TRBJ1-2): DTGVSQNPRHKITKRGQNVTFRCDPISEHNRLYWYRQTLGQGPEFLTYFQNEAQLEKSRLLSDRFSAERPKGSFSTLEIQRTEQGDSAMYLCASSLQGGYGYTFGSGTRLTVV.

This clone has a single count. The gene calls are TRBV6-5 and TRBJ1-2, with 9 nucleotides matching TRBD1. The CDR3 length is 14 residues. Germline V gives CDR1 MNHEY, CDR2 SVGAGI. J lost 6 bases, V lost 5 bases, and 7 bases had no gene match. The DNA of the CDR3 is TGTGCCAGCAGTCCCGTACAGGGGGCTAATGGCTACACCTTC. Translated: CASSPVQGANGYTF.

The genes are TRBV5-4 and TRBJ1-1; maybe TRBD1 (5 bases). Looked up from germline, CDR1 is SGHNT and CDR2 is YYREEE (reference sequence). The CDR3 totals 12 residues. V was clipped by 3 bases and J by 4 bases, with 7 bases between them. CDR3 region: CASSWDGTEAFF. The CDR3 DNA reads as TGTGCCAGCAGCTGGGACGGCACTGAAGCTTTCTTT.

The V gene is TRBV13, the J gene TRBJ1-1; D perhaps matches TRBD1 (5 bases). Germline assignment: CDR1 PRHDT and CDR2 FYEKMQ (reference sequence). V lost 0 bases, J lost 10 bases, and 12 bases lay in between. The CDR3 is made up of 13 amino acids. CDR3 nucleotide sequence: TGTGCCAGCAGCTTAGGGACCTCTGGGGGAGCTTTCTTT. The encoded protein is CASSLGTSGGAFF.

This chain connects TRBV29-1 to TRBJ1-5, with D possibly matching TRBD1 (6 bases). Between the trimmed V and J ends, which lost 4 bases and 5 bases, there was a span of 9 bases. Germline lookup yields CDR1 SQVTM and CDR2 ANQGSEA. CDR3 size: 12 residues. The CDR3 nucleotides are TGCAGCGTTGGGGGGGGCCATCAGCCCCAGCATTTT. This gives the protein CSVGGGHQPQHF. The full variable domain, rest sourced from reference TRBV29-1 and TRBJ1-5, is SAVISQKPSRDICQRGTSLTIQCQVDSQVTMMFWYRQQPGQSLTLIATANQGSEATYESGFVIDKFPISRPNLTFSTLTVSNMSPEDSSIYLCSVGGGHQPQHFGDGTRLSIL.

This clone occurred once. The chain has TRBV6-6 and TRBJ2-3; 11 bases align to TRBD2. J lost 5 bases, V lost 4 bases, and 5 bases had no gene match. The germline gives CDR1 MNHNY, CDR2 SVGAGI (reference sequence). The CDR3 consists of 15 residues. The CDR3 protein is CASSWASGRRDTQYF. CDR3 nucleotides: TGTGCCAGCAGTTGGGCTAGCGGGAGGAGAGATACGCAGTATTTT.

The rearrangement uses TRBV28 and TRBJ1-3, with D possibly matching TRBD1 (5 bases). The ends were cut back, 6 bases at V and 4 bases at J, with 16 bases in the middle. Germline-derived CDR1 and CDR2 are MDHEN and SYDVKM. This CDR3 contains 15 residues. CDR3 bases: TGTGCCAGCAGAGCCCCAGGGAGGTCCGGAAACACCATATATTTT. The encoded protein is CASRAPGRSGNTIYF.

This chain joins TRBV25-1 and TRBJ1-2, with D tentatively TRBD1 (6 bases). CDR3 length: 15 residues. CDR1 is MGHDK, CDR2 SYGVNS, per germline. V was clipped by 1 base and J by 4 bases, with 13 bases between them. Here the CDR3 reads CASSESGGRIYGYTF. The CDR3 bases are TGTGCCAGCAGTGAATCGGGGGGGCGGATCTATGGCTACACCTTC.

The chain uses TRBV5-1 and TRBJ2-3, with 10 positions matching TRBD1. From germline, CDR1 is SGHRS and CDR2 YFSETQ. The CDR3 has 14 residues. The junction had 3 bases not matched to a gene; V was cut back by 4 bases and J by 4 bases. In DNA, the CDR3 is TGCGCCAGCAGCACGGGACAGGGGTCAGATACGCAGTATTTT. It is translated as CASSTGQGSDTQYF. Drawing the rest from reference TRBV5-1 and TRBJ2-3, the complete variable domain is KAGVTQTPRYLIKTRGQQVTLSCSPISGHRSVSWYQQTPGQGLQFLFEYFSETQRNKGNFPGRFSGRQFSNSRSEMNVSTLELGDSALYLCASSTGQGSDTQYFGPGTRLTVL.

The chain uses TRBV30 and TRBJ1-2; TRBD1 matches 8 bases. The germline V gene encodes CDR1 GTSNPN and CDR2 SVGIG (reference sequence). CDR3 length: 12 residues. V lost 5 bases, J lost 7 bases, and 6 bases stayed unmatched. CDR3 DNA: TGTGCCTGGGACGGACAGGGAATTGGCTACACCTTC. Amino acid sequence: CAWDGQGIGYTF.

The chain links TRBV7-9 to TRBJ2-6; D is tentatively TRBD1 or TRBD2 (5 bases each). The CDR3 spans 18 residues. Trimming shortened V by 3 bases and J by 0 bases, and 15 bases separated the two germline ends. Germline V CDR1 and CDR2: SEHNR, FQNEAQ (reference sequence). CDR3 coding DNA: TGTGCCAGCAGCTTTAGGGACCGACAATACTCTGGGGCCAACGTCCTGACTTTC. Translation: CASSFRDRQYSGANVLTF.